This T cell receptor beta chain came from a study of T cells expressing NK-cell markers. Looking at the study overall: Sorted CD3+CD56+NKG2C+, CD3+CD56+NKG2C- and CD3+CD56-NKG2C+ T cells supplied TCR beta repertoires.

Per the germline V gene, CDR1 is MRHNA and CDR2 is SNTAGT. The CDR3 extends over 15 amino acids. Beta-chain TCR cDNA was generated via 5'RACE template switching with UMIs. No DNA is given; TCRdb re-called the 5' RACE reads and lists each CDR3 protein once. Its table records roughly 150,000 distinct CDR3 sequences. The chain uses TRBV6-4 and TRBJ2-2. This receptor was identified in a man aged 18-75 years in good health. Sequencing was done on a sample of blood T cells: a sorted CD56 or NKG2C T cell subset, CD4+ or CD8+ T cells, or bulk PBMC T cells (not recorded which). CDR3 in amino acids: CASSESRGNTGELFF.